This passage covers 24 T cell receptor beta chains from one sample sequenced in a study of CD8+ T cells in alopecia areata. After isolation, RNA underwent reverse transcription to generate cDNA as the sequencing template. The assay was immunoSEQ multiplex PCR, and TCRdb's table has in-frame clones only and misses some. The table has about 210,000 clones, approximately 65% seen once. Treatment indicated: oral pan-JAK inhibitor, 5-10 mg twice daily. Material: CD4+ T cells sorted from blood, obtained at week 44, from a patient treated with tofacitinib. These receptors came from a human donor with alopecia areata.

The chain employs TRBV4-3 and TRBJ1-1; D is undetermined. Germline CDR1 is LGHNA and CDR2 is YSLEER. V lost 2 bases to trimming and J lost 1 base, with 11 bases between them. The CDR3 length is 15 residues. CDR3 in DNA: TGCGCCAGCAGCCAATCCCGACGGGAGAACACTGAAGCTTTCTTT. Translating gives CASSQSRRENTEAFF.

This chain uses TRBV5-1 with TRBJ2-6, with D hard to call. The CDR3 is 16 amino acids. From germline, CDR1 is SGHRS and CDR2 YFSETQ. V was clipped by 3 bases and J by 4 bases, with 14 bases between them. The DNA for the CDR3 is TGCGCCAGCAGCTACCCTTCCCCTGCAGGGGCCAACGTCCTGACTTTC. Protein: CASSYPSPAGANVLTF.

In its sample, this clone was seen a few times. The rearrangement uses TRBV7-9 and TRBJ1-1; a weak D match, TRBD1 (5 bases). Germline CDR1 reads SEHNR; CDR2 reads FQNEAQ (reference sequence). V gave up 1 base and J gave up 0 bases, with 9 bases separating them. The CDR3 consists of 15 residues. CDR3 loop: CASSLGGLMNTEAFF. DNA for the CDR3: TGTGCCAGCAGCTTAGGGGGCCTGATGAACACTGAAGCTTTCTTT. The whole variable domain, filled in from reference TRBV7-9 and TRBJ1-1, reads DTGVSQNPRHKITKRGQNVTFRCDPISEHNRLYWYRQTLGQGPEFLTYFQNEAQLEKSRLLSDRFSAERPKGSFSTLEIQRTEQGDSAMYLCASSLGGLMNTEAFFGQGTRLTVV.

The gene calls are TRBV7-2 and TRBJ2-5, with 7 bases that match TRBD2. Germline loops: CDR1 SGHTA, CDR2 FQGNSA. This CDR3 is 14 amino acids long. Germline trimming cut 2 bases from V and 4 bases from J; bases unmatched to any gene: 4. CDR3 sequence reads: CASSLSSGGETQYF. The DNA for the CDR3 is TGTGCCAGCAGCTTAAGTTCGGGAGGAGAGACCCAGTACTTC.

This clone was seen a single time. This chain connects TRBV11-2 to TRBJ2-5; D ambiguous. The germline gives CDR1 SGHAT, CDR2 FQNNGV. The CDR3 has 17 residues. The V end was cut by 0 bases, the J end by 1 base, with 15 bases between. The CDR3 region has the DNA TGTGCCAGCAGCTTAGAGGGCCGTGGGTGGGGCCAAGAGACCCAGTACTTC. The encoded protein is CASSLEGRGWGQETQYF.

This rearrangement joins TRBV2 to TRBJ2-7; weak D call: TRBD2 (5 bases). Per the germline V gene, CDR1 is SNHLY and CDR2 is FYNNEI. The germline V and J ends were trimmed by 7 bases and 6 bases, with 19 bases remaining between them. This CDR3 spans 14 amino acids. This CDR3 is CASMPLGPRGEQYF. The CDR3 nucleotides read TGTGCCAGCATGCCGCTTGGGCCCCGGGGCGAGCAGTACTTC.

The rearrangement links TRBV7-2 to TRBJ1-4; 8 bases line up with TRBD1. This CDR3 spans 16 amino acids. With V trimmed by 4 bases and J by 8 bases, 12 bases remained unmatched. The germline CDR1 and CDR2 sequences are SGHTA and FQGNSA. The CDR3 sequence: CASSSSTGQGFEKLFF. CDR3 coding DNA: TGTGCCAGCAGCTCCTCGACCGGACAGGGTTTCGAAAAACTGTTTTTT.

The rearrangement uses TRBV29-1 and TRBJ1-2; D uncertain. This CDR3 region has 12 residues. Trimming stripped 0 bases from V and 4 bases from J, with 6 bases between. Germline V gene data show CDR1 as SQVTM and CDR2 as ANQGSEA. The CDR3: CSVEDMGYGYTF. CDR3 in DNA: TGCAGCGTTGAAGATATGGGCTATGGCTACACCTTC. Full variable domain (remainder filled in from reference TRBV29-1 and TRBJ1-2): SAVISQKPSRDICQRGTSLTIQCQVDSQVTMMFWYRQQPGQSLTLIATANQGSEATYESGFVIDKFPISRPNLTFSTLTVSNMSPEDSSIYLCSVEDMGYGYTFGSGTRLTVV.

This chain connects TRBV29-1 to TRBJ1-2, with D uncertain. The CDR3 length is 10 residues. Trimming removed 3 bases from V and 6 bases from J, with 5 bases in between. Germline V gene sequence: CDR1 SQVTM, CDR2 ANQGSEA. The CDR3 protein is CSVDGNGYTF. The CDR3 nucleotides are TGCAGCGTTGACGGGAATGGCTACACCTTC.

The V gene is TRBV27, the J gene TRBJ1-2, with D maybe TRBD1 (5 bases). This CDR3 is built from 14 residues. The germline V gene encodes CDR1 MNHEY and CDR2 SMNVEV (reference sequence). Trimming pared 6 bases from V and 7 bases from J, leaving 18 bases between. DNA for the CDR3: TGTGCCAGCAGAAACCAGGGTGTGGCGCGTGGCTACACCTTC. Its protein is CASRNQGVARGYTF.

The chain combines TRBV10-3 with TRBJ2-7; 8 bases align to TRBD1. Germline V gene lookup returns CDR1 ENHRY and CDR2 SYGVKD. The CDR3 runs 17 residues. With 6 bases clipped from V and 2 bases from J, the junction kept 15 bases outside the gene matches. CDR3 in DNA: TGTGCCATCAGCATAAGCCTCGGACAGGGAAAACCCTACGAGCAGTACTTC. As protein: CAISISLGQGKPYEQYF.

This clone was recorded a few times. J is TRBJ2-1 and V is TRBV7-2, with unresolved D. In germline, CDR1 is SGHTA, CDR2 FQGNSA. Trimming pared 5 bases from V and 6 bases from J, leaving 14 bases between. The CDR3 has 14 residues. This chain's CDR3 is CASSPSNGVNEQFF. The CDR3 DNA reads TGTGCCAGCAGCCCAAGTAATGGGGTCAATGAGCAGTTCTTC.

This rearrangement joins TRBV4-1 to TRBJ1-1, with TRBD1 as a possible D gene (6 bases). Between the trimmed V and J ends, which lost 1 base and 0 bases, there was a span of 12 bases. Germline CDR1 and CDR2: MGHRA and YSYEKL. This CDR3 region has 16 residues. As DNA, the CDR3 is TGCGCCAGCAGCCAAGTTCCCGGACAGTTGAACACTGAAGCTTTCTTT. Encoded protein: CASSQVPGQLNTEAFF.

The chain carries TRBV5-1 and TRBJ2-2; D perhaps matches TRBD1 (7 bases). The CDR3 totals 14 residues. The germline V gene has CDR1 SGHRS and CDR2 YFSETQ. The V end was cut by 4 bases, the J end by 3 bases, with 10 bases between. The CDR3 bases are TGCGCCAGCAGCCGCGGGACAGACACCGGGGAGCTGTTTTTT. Its protein is CASSRGTDTGELFF.

The chain recombines TRBV27 with TRBJ2-7; 7 bases are a match to TRBD1. J gave up 1 base and V 7 bases, and 1 base lay outside the gene matches. Germline V CDR1 and CDR2: MNHEY, SMNVEV (reference sequence). The CDR3 sequence is 12 residues long. The CDR3 here is CASKTGSYEQYF. CDR3 coding DNA: TGTGCCAGCAAGACAGGGTCCTACGAGCAGTACTTC.

V usage is TRBV7-2 and J usage is TRBJ1-1, with a weak D call TRBD1 (5 bases). The CDR3 has 14 amino acids. Germline-derived CDR1 and CDR2 are SGHTA and FQGNSA. V lost 4 bases to trimming and J lost 4 bases, with 13 bases between them. The CDR3 sequence: CASSSFQGITEAFF. The CDR3 DNA follows: TGTGCCAGCAGCTCCTTCCAGGGCATCACTGAAGCTTTCTTT.

V usage is TRBV20-1 and J usage is TRBJ2-1; perhaps TRBD2 as D (5 bases). This CDR3 comprises 11 residues. Trimming left V 3 bases short and J 6 bases short, with 6 bases between. Germline V gene data show CDR1 as DFQATT and CDR2 as SNEGSKA (reference sequence). The CDR3 loop is CSASTSNEQFF. As DNA, the CDR3 is TGCAGTGCTAGTACTAGCAATGAGCAGTTCTTC.

The sample holds a few counts of this clone. One end of the junction fails to match germline, which may point to a read error. The V call is TRBV10-3, the J call TRBJ1-4; TRBD1 matches 7 bases. The CDR3 consists of 14 residues. Germline CDR1 is ENHRY and CDR2 is SYGVKD. This CDR3 is CAISDDRANEKLFF. The CDR3 nucleotides are TGTGCCATCAGCGATGACAGGGCTAACGAAAAACTGTTTTTT.

The chain recombines TRBV7-2 with TRBJ1-2; TRBD1 might be the D (5 bases). CDR3 length equals 16 residues. Deletions cut 5 bases from V and 4 bases from J, with 20 bases between. The germline gives CDR1 SGHTA, CDR2 FQGNSA. This CDR3 is CASSPPSGDLGYGYTF. CDR3 nucleotide sequence: TGTGCCAGCAGCCCACCTTCGGGGGACCTGGGCTATGGCTACACCTTC.

The chain carries TRBV29-1 and TRBJ2-1; unclear D gene. The CDR3 contains 13 residues. Germline assignment: CDR1 SQVTM and CDR2 ANQGSEA. Trimming removed 3 bases at V and 0 bases at J, with 6 bases between. CDR3 protein: CSVELNSYNEQFF. DNA for the CDR3: TGCAGCGTTGAGTTGAACTCCTACAATGAGCAGTTCTTC.

The CDR3 sequence: CASSQRPITLDEQYF. The CDR3 DNA follows: TGTGCCAGCAGTCAGCGTCCTATCACCCTCGACGAGCAGTACTTC. The rearrangement links TRBV7-2 to TRBJ2-7; no firm D call. Germline values: CDR1 SGHTA, CDR2 FQGNSA. CDR3 length: 15 residues. The V and J ends lost 6 bases and 5 bases respectively, with 20 bases between them.

The chain combines TRBV27 with TRBJ1-1; no definite D call. V was shortened by 5 bases and J by 1 base, with 11 bases between the two germline ends. The CDR3 has 14 amino acids. Germline loops: CDR1 MNHEY, CDR2 SMNVEV (reference sequence). The CDR3 DNA sequence: TGTGCCAGCAGTCGACTCTCAGGGAACACTGAAGCTTTCTTT. Protein product: CASSRLSGNTEAFF.

The table lists this clone with a few counts. V gene TRBV29-1 combines with J gene TRBJ1-4; D might be TRBD1 (6 bases). Trimming removed 4 bases at V and 7 bases at J, with 16 bases between. The CDR3 is made up of 14 amino acids. From germline, CDR1 is SQVTM and CDR2 ANQGSEA. CDR3 coding DNA: TGCAGCGTTGTGGAACAGGGATTGGGTGAAAAACTGTTTTTT. It yields the protein CSVVEQGLGEKLFF.

This rearrangement joins TRBV7-2 to TRBJ1-4; 8 nucleotides match TRBD1. The germline gives CDR1 SGHTA, CDR2 FQGNSA. The CDR3 has 14 amino acids. With 5 bases clipped from V and 5 bases from J, the junction kept 4 bases outside the gene matches. CDR3 protein: CASSAGGANEKLFF. The CDR3 DNA reads as TGTGCCAGCAGCGCAGGGGGCGCAAATGAAAAACTGTTTTTT.